This T cell receptor (beta chain) emerged from a study of cytomegalovirus exposure and HLA in healthy donors. Some clones are missing from TCRdb's copy, which holds only in-frame ones; the method was immunoSEQ multiplex PCR. The table records around 95,000 clones, 85% of them present only once. As to this clone: This sample includes further DNA sequences coding for the same CDR3.

CDR3 length: 16 residues. CDR1 and CDR2 from the germline V gene are SGHRS and YFSETQ. V gave up 0 bases and J gave up 0 bases; unmatched junction bases: 0. This clonotype was sampled from a man in his late teens or twenties in good health and CMV-seropositive. The rearrangement joins TRBV5-1 to TRBJ2-3; 11 nucleotides match TRBD2. The sequenced sample consisted of PBMCs. The CDR3, as DNA: TGCGCCAGCAGCTTGGGGACTAGCGGGAGCACAGATACGCAGTATTTT. Its protein product is CASSLGTSGSTDTQYF.